One sample yielded the 27 T cell receptor beta chains listed below, sequenced in a study of sequential checkpoint blockade in melanoma. Profiled with immunoSEQ multiplex PCR; TCRdb holds only in-frame clones, not every one. The table shows about 16,000 clones, with 93% occurring only once. The treatment denotes: randomized to nivolumab then ipilimumab (arm A) or the reverse (arm B). The sequences come from CD8+ T cells sorted from blood (inferred from file names), collected from a patient given nivolumab and ipilimumab in sequence. These receptors originate from a human donor with melanoma.

V gene TRBV19 combines with J gene TRBJ2-7; the D gene is possibly TRBD1 (6 bases). CDR3 length: 14 residues. With 10 bases removed from V and 0 bases from J, the gap between germline ends came to 16 bases. Germline V gives CDR1 LNHDA, CDR2 SQIVND (reference sequence). CDR3 region: CATQTGTYSYEQYF. Written as DNA, the CDR3 is TGTGCCACCCAGACAGGAACCTACTCCTACGAGCAGTACTTC.

The chain combines TRBV27 with TRBJ2-7, with D possibly TRBD1 on 6 matching bases. CDR1 and CDR2 (germline): MNHEY, SMNVEV (reference sequence). V was trimmed by 2 bases and J by 6 bases, leaving 14 bases between them. The CDR3 runs 14 residues. The DNA for the CDR3 is TGTGCCAGCAGTTTACTAGCAGGGGCCCTCGAGCAGTACTTC. It codes for CASSLLAGALEQYF.

The gene calls are TRBV4-1 and TRBJ1-4, with 7 bases fitting TRBD1. Trimming took 5 bases from V and 7 from J; bases not matched to a gene: 13. Per the germline V gene, CDR1 is MGHRA and CDR2 is YSYEKL. CDR3 size: 16 residues. The CDR3 sequence: CASSYLRGKVGEKLFF. As DNA, the CDR3 is TGCGCCAGCAGCTACCTCAGGGGGAAGGTCGGTGAAAAACTGTTTTTT.

This chain links TRBV11-2 with TRBJ2-7, with D possibly TRBD2 on 5 matching bases. In germline, CDR1 is SGHAT, CDR2 FQNNGV. The CDR3 consists of 14 residues. V was pared by 1 base and J by 3 bases, with 10 bases between. CDR3 in amino acids: CASSLARGNYEQYF. DNA of the CDR3: TGTGCCAGCAGCTTAGCTCGGGGAAACTACGAGCAGTACTTC.

This sequence joins TRBV28 and TRBJ1-1; D unclear. Looked up from germline, CDR1 is MDHEN and CDR2 is SYDVKM. V gave up 6 bases and J gave up 8 bases, with 19 bases separating them. This CDR3 contains 14 residues. CDR3 region: CASSPRNSGLEAFF. CDR3 DNA: TGTGCCAGCAGCCCACGTAATTCAGGTTTAGAAGCTTTCTTT.

This clone is categorized as medium-sized. V is TRBV7-9 and J is TRBJ2-7, with 9 bases that match TRBD2. The CDR3 extends over 15 amino acids. Trimming cost V 5 bases and J 3 bases; bases outside gene matches: 8. Per germline, CDR1 SEHNR and CDR2 FQNEAQ (reference sequence). The CDR3 spells CASSPRLAENYEQYF. The CDR3 DNA sequence: TGTGCCAGCAGCCCACGACTAGCGGAGAACTACGAGCAGTACTTC.

The V call is TRBV30, the J call TRBJ1-2, with 7 bases lining up with TRBD1. The germline CDR1 and CDR2 sequences are GTSNPN and SVGIG (reference sequence). V trimming: 0 bases; J trimming: 4 bases; junction bases outside the gene matches: 2. The CDR3 extends over 13 amino acids. The CDR3 reads CAWSVGQPYGYTF. Here the CDR3 DNA reads TGTGCCTGGAGTGTGGGACAGCCCTATGGCTACACCTTC.

CDR3 amino acids: CASSETKTSGSYEQYF. CDR3 nucleotides: TGTGCCAGCAGCGAGACCAAAACTAGCGGATCCTACGAGCAGTACTTC. The rearrangement uses TRBV9 and TRBJ2-7; 8 nucleotides match TRBD2. In germline, CDR1 is SGDLS, CDR2 YYNGEE. Losses at the gene ends were 3 bases for V and 1 base for J; bases not matched to a gene: 9. The CDR3 consists of 16 residues.

The V gene is TRBV2, the J gene TRBJ2-7, with D possibly TRBD2 on 6 matching bases. This CDR3 contains 12 residues. V lost 8 bases and J 2 bases, leaving 10 bases between the germline ends. Looked up from germline, CDR1 is SNHLY and CDR2 is FYNNEI. CDR3 nucleotide sequence: TGTGCCAGCGCGGGACTGGCCTACGAGCAGTACTTC. Its translation is CASAGLAYEQYF.

To note about this clone: Germline is not matched at one junction end, which may reflect a read error. V gene TRBV9 combines with J gene TRBJ1-5; 7 positions match TRBD1. The V gene's germline CDR1 is SGDLS and CDR2 YYNGEE. The CDR3 runs to 13 residues. The CDR3 spells CASSTRGDHPQHF. The DNA of the CDR3 is TGTGCCAGCAGTACCAGGGGGGATCATCCCCAGCATTTT. The full variable domain, completed using reference TRBV9 and TRBJ1-5, is DSGVTQTPKHLITATGQRVTLRCSPRSGDLSVYWYQQSLDQGLQFLIQYYNGEERAKGNILERFSAQQFPDLHSELNLSSLELGDSALYFCASSTRGDHPQHFGDGTRLSIL.

This clone showed up just once. Here the CDR3 reads CASSPGYYEQYF. Here the CDR3 DNA reads TGTGCCAGCAGCCCCGGTTACTACGAGCAGTACTTC. J is TRBJ2-7 and V is TRBV7-2, with D hard to call. Germline-derived CDR1 and CDR2 are SGHTA and FQGNSA. CDR3 length equals 12 residues. Trimming shortened V by 5 bases and J by 3 bases, and 8 bases separated the two germline ends.

The chain joins TRBV2 to TRBJ1-2; D is perhaps TRBD1 (5 bases). Per the germline V gene, CDR1 is SNHLY and CDR2 is FYNNEI. The CDR3 has 10 amino acids. Deletions cut 6 bases from V and 12 bases from J, with 11 bases between. The DNA for the CDR3 is TGTGCCAGCAGGGGGCTCCGCAACACCTTC. It specifies CASRGLRNTF. Supplemented by reference TRBV2 and TRBJ1-2, the full variable domain reads EPEVTQTPSHQVTQMGQEVILRCVPISNHLYFYWYRQILGQKVEFLVSFYNNEISEKSEIFDDQFSVERPDGSNFTLKIRSTKLEDSAMYFCASRGLRNTFGSGTRLTVV.

The rearrangement links TRBV27 to TRBJ2-7; D possibly corresponds to TRBD2 (6 bases). The CDR3 runs 15 residues. Trimming pared 5 bases from V and 6 bases from J, leaving 20 bases between. Germline V gene lookup returns CDR1 MNHEY and CDR2 SMNVEV (reference sequence). This chain's CDR3 is CASSLWGGLTGEQYF. The DNA for the CDR3 is TGTGCCAGCAGTCTATGGGGAGGACTCACAGGCGAGCAGTACTTC.

Here the CDR3 DNA reads TGTGCCAGCAGTGGAAGAAACTCCGGGACAGGGGCTCTCTACGAGCAGTACTTC. The encoded protein is CASSGRNSGTGALYEQYF. The V call is TRBV2, the J call TRBJ2-7; 10 bases fit TRBD1. Losses at the gene ends were 4 bases for V and 3 bases for J; bases not matched to a gene: 15. Germline assignment: CDR1 SNHLY and CDR2 FYNNEI. The CDR3 contains 18 residues.

This clone was detected only once. This rearrangement joins TRBV5-6 to TRBJ2-7; no firm D call. The CDR3 has 12 amino acids. V lost 4 bases to trimming and J lost 2 bases, with 7 bases between them. The germline V gene has CDR1 SGHDT and CDR2 YYEEEE. CDR3 nucleotide sequence: TGTGCCAGCAGCCCGGGTACCTACGAGCAGTACTTC. Translating gives CASSPGTYEQYF. Together with reference TRBV5-6 and TRBJ2-7, the CDR3 gives the full variable domain: DAGVTQSPTHLIKTRGQQVTLRCSPKSGHDTVSWYQQALGQGPQFIFQYYEEEERQRGNFPDRFSGHQFPNYSSELNVNALLLGDSALYLCASSPGTYEQYFGPGTRLTVT.

V usage is TRBV7-8 and J usage is TRBJ1-5, with D maybe TRBD1 (6 bases). The V gene's germline CDR1 is SGHVS and CDR2 FQNEAQ. V shed 2 bases and J shed 6 bases, with 14 bases lying between them. This CDR3 contains 15 residues. DNA of the CDR3: TGTGCCAGCAGCTTACTTCAGGGGCCCAGTCAGCCCCAGCATTTT. Its protein is CASSLLQGPSQPQHF. Variable domain in full (rest from reference TRBV7-8 and TRBJ1-5): GAGVSQSPRYKVAKRGQDVALRCDPISGHVSLFWYQQALGQGPEFLTYFQNEAQLDKSGLPSDRFFAERPEGSVSTLKIQRTQQEDSAVYLCASSLLQGPSQPQHFGDGTRLSIL.

The chain combines TRBV4-2 with TRBJ1-1, with D unclear. V lost 2 bases and J 4 bases, leaving 11 bases between the germline ends. CDR1 and CDR2 (germline): LGHNA, YNFKEQ. The CDR3 totals 14 residues. The CDR3, as DNA: TGTGCCAGCAGCCAACCTCCGGGAAGCACTGAAGCTTTCTTT. This encodes CASSQPPGSTEAFF.

V gene TRBV28 combines with J gene TRBJ2-7, with 9 bases matching TRBD1. CDR3 length equals 20 residues. J lost 3 bases, V lost 5 bases, and 23 bases had no gene match. In germline, CDR1 is MDHEN, CDR2 SYDVKM. The CDR3 DNA follows: TGTGCCAGCAGTCCCGGGACAGGGAAGGTATCGTTGCGGGACCGCTACGAGCAGTACTTC. It translates to CASSPGTGKVSLRDRYEQYF. Full variable domain (rest looked up from reference TRBV28 and TRBJ2-7): DVKVTQSSRYLVKRTGEKVFLECVQDMDHENMFWYRQDPGLGLRLIYFSYDVKMKEKGDIPEGYSVSREKKERFSLILESASTNQTSMYLCASSPGTGKVSLRDRYEQYFGPGTRLTVT.

In this sample, this clone turned up a few times. The chain has TRBV5-6 and TRBJ2-7; 7 nucleotides match TRBD1. With V trimmed by 4 bases and J by 2 bases, 3 bases remained unmatched. Germline V lookup: CDR1 SGHDT, CDR2 YYEEEE. The CDR3 is 13 amino acids. CDR3 region: CASSQGQTYEQYV. As DNA, the CDR3 is TGTGCCAGCAGCCAGGGACAGACCTACGAGCAGTACGTC.

The chain has TRBV7-6 and TRBJ1-5; TRBD1 is a possible D gene (6 bases). The germline V gene has CDR1 SGHVS and CDR2 FNYEAQ. V gave up 1 base and J gave up 5 bases, with 12 bases separating them. The CDR3 is 15 residues long. The CDR3, as DNA: TGTGCCAGCAGCTTAGGACAGGCCACCCATCAGCCCCAGCATTTT. It yields the protein CASSLGQATHQPQHF.

V gene TRBV27 combines with J gene TRBJ2-7, with D uncertain. V lost 2 bases and J lost 2, with 7 bases in between. CDR3 length: 13 amino acids. In germline, CDR1 is MNHEY, CDR2 SMNVEV (reference sequence). CDR3 sequence reads: CASSLTTTYEQYF. For the CDR3, the DNA is TGTGCCAGCAGTTTAACTACTACCTACGAGCAGTACTTC.

The chain uses TRBV20-1 and TRBJ1-2; D possibly corresponds to TRBD1 (6 bases). This CDR3 has 11 residues. In germline, CDR1 is DFQATT, CDR2 SNEGSKA (reference sequence). The V end lost 6 bases, the J end lost 3 bases, and 8 bases lay between the germline ends. The CDR3 nucleotides are TGCAGTGCCAAGGGGGACTATGGCTACACCTTC. It is translated as CSAKGDYGYTF.

V and J are TRBV4-1 and TRBJ2-7, with 12 bases fitting TRBD2. V lost 0 bases and J lost 2; bases outside the gene matches: 8. The CDR3 is 18 residues long. Germline CDR1 is MGHRA and CDR2 is YSYEKL. The CDR3 protein is CASSQEASGRVGAYEQYF. CDR3 sequence (DNA): TGCGCCAGCAGCCAAGAGGCTAGCGGGAGGGTGGGCGCCTACGAGCAGTACTTC.

The chain uses TRBV6-1 and TRBJ2-7, with no clear D. V was shortened by 0 bases and J by 2 bases, with 11 bases between the two germline ends. CDR3 length equals 15 residues. Germline V CDR1 and CDR2: MNHNS, SASEGT. The CDR3, as DNA: TGTGCCAGCAGTGAAGCAGCCCCTACTCCCTACGAGCAGTACTTC. It translates to CASSEAAPTPYEQYF.

The gene calls are TRBV7-8 and TRBJ1-2, with a tentative D call TRBD1 (6 bases). The CDR3 totals 13 residues. Germline V gene data show CDR1 as SGHVS and CDR2 as FQNEAQ. Trimming shortened V by 2 bases and J by 4 bases, and 8 bases separated the two germline ends. CDR3 amino acids: CASSLTGSYGYTF. The CDR3 DNA follows: TGTGCCAGCAGCTTAACAGGGAGCTATGGCTACACCTTC.

The chain is built from TRBV29-1 and TRBJ1-2; D remains unclear. Trimming removed 5 bases at V and 6 bases at J, with 16 bases between. The germline V gene has CDR1 SQVTM and CDR2 ANQGSEA. The CDR3 runs to 13 residues. CDR3 residues: CSVSLGGPDGYTF. The CDR3 nucleotides read TGCAGCGTTTCCCTCGGAGGGCCCGATGGCTACACCTTC.

V is TRBV4-2 and J is TRBJ1-1; 10 bases fit TRBD1. This CDR3 has 17 amino acids. Germline CDR1 reads LGHNA; CDR2 reads YNFKEQ. Trimming took 4 bases from V and 5 from J; bases not matched to a gene: 13. The DNA for the CDR3 is TGTGCCAGCAGCCCCTGGCTGACGGGACAGGGGCATACTGAAGCTTTCTTT. This gives the protein CASSPWLTGQGHTEAFF.